This T cell receptor beta chain stems from a study of early T cells in non-severe SARS-CoV-2 infection. Overall study results and limits: Matching against VDJdb likely underestimated virus-specific expansions, favoring anti-spike CD8.

As part of library construction, unique molecular identifiers were attached to individual cDNA molecules. In TCRdb, the 5' RACE reads were re-called with MiXCR into one record per CDR3 protein. This table has around 25,000 distinct CDR3 sequences, around 3.9% appearing once. V lost 5 bases to trimming and J lost 3 bases, with 12 bases between them. Germline CDR1 reads SSHAT; CDR2 reads FNYEAQ (reference sequence). This CDR3 spans 14 amino acids. Ten or more counts support this clonotype. As yet, its antigen is unknown. This chain joins TRBV7-7 and TRBJ2-3; maybe TRBD2 (6 bases). The clonotype originates from an adult who was a healthcare worker with PCR-confirmed SARS-CoV-2 infection or an uninfected control (not recorded which). The source material was whole blood. The CDR3 reads CASSPLGGTDTQYF. In nucleotides, the CDR3 is TGTGCCAGCAGCCCCTTAGGAGGGACAGATACGCAGTATTTT. Using reference TRBV7-7 and TRBJ2-3 for the parts outside the CDR3, the full variable domain is GAGVSQSPRYKVTKRGQDVTLRCDPISSHATLYWYQQALGQGPEFLTYFNYEAQPDKSGLPSDRFSAERPEGSISTLTIQRTEQRDSAMYRCASSPLGGTDTQYFGPGTRLTVL.